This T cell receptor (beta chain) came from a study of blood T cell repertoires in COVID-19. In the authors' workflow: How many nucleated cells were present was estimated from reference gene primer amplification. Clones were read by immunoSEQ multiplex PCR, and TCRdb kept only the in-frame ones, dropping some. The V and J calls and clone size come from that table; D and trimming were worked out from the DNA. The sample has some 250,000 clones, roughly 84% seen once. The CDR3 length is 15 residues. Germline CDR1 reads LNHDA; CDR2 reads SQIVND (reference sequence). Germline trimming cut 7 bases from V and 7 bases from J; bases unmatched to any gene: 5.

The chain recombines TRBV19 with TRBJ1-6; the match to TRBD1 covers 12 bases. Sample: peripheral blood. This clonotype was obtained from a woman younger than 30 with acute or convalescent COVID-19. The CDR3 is CASTGQGASNSPLHF. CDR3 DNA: TGTGCCAGTACGGGACAGGGGGCTTCGAATTCACCCCTCCACTTT.